The entry below gives a single TCR beta chain sequence along with its context. The antigen is undetermined. This entry belongs to a study of glioma-infiltrating T cells after dendritic cell vaccination. General study results and limits: Higher TCR clonality did not directly relate to longer survival.

Assay: immunoSEQ multiplex PCR; the TCRdb copy retains only in-frame clones and omits some. The data show 70,000 to 90,000 clones, around 83% seen once. Regarding time point: after dendritic cell vaccination, including at tumor progression/relapse. Patients had residual fresh-frozen tumor tissue and more than two years of survival data. None of the glioblastoma patients had an isocitrate dehydrogenase mutation. Germline V gene data show CDR1 as PRHDT and CDR2 as FYEKMQ (reference sequence). This CDR3 has 12 residues. V dropped 2 bases and J dropped 5 bases, with 6 bases sitting between them. The source material was blood, sampled after dendritic cell vaccination. This chain connects TRBV13 to TRBJ1-1; no clear D gene. This sequence originates from a human donor with glioblastoma. Written as DNA, the CDR3 is TGTGCCAGCAGCTTACGAGGGACTGAAGCTTTCTTT. This translates into CASSLRGTEAFF. The complete variable domain, with remaining parts taken from reference TRBV13 and TRBJ1-1, reads AAGVIQSPRHLIKEKRETATLKCYPIPRHDTVYWYQQGPGQDPQFLISFYEKMQSDKGSIPDRFSAQQFSDYHSELNMSSLELGDSALYFCASSLRGTEAFFGQGTRLTVV.